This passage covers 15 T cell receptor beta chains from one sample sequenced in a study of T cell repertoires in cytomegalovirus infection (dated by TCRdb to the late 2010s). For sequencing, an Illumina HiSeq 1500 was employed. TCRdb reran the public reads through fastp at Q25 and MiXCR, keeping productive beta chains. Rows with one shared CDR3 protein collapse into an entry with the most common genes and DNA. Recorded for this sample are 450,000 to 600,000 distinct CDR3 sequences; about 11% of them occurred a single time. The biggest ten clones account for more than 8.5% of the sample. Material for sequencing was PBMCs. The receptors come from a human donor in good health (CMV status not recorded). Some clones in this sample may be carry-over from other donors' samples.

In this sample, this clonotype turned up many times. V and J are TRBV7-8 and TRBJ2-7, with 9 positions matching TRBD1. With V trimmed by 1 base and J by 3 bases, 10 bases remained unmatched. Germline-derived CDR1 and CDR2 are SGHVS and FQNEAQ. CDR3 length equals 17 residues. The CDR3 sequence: CASSLGTSRTGVYEQYF. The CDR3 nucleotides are TGTGCCAGCAGCTTAGGAACATCCCGGACAGGGGTCTACGAGCAGTACTTC.

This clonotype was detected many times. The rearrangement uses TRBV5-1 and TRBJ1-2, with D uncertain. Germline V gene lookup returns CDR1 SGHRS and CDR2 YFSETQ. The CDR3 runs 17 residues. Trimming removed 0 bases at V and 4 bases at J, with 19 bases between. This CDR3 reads CASSLGDRGGNLYGYTF. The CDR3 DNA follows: TGCGCCAGCAGCTTGGGAGATAGAGGAGGCAATCTCTATGGCTACACCTTC. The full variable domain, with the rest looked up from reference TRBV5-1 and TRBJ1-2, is KAGVTQTPRYLIKTRGQQVTLSCSPISGHRSVSWYQQTPGQGLQFLFEYFSETQRNKGNFPGRFSGRQFSNSRSEMNVSTLELGDSALYLCASSLGDRGGNLYGYTFGSGTRLTVV.

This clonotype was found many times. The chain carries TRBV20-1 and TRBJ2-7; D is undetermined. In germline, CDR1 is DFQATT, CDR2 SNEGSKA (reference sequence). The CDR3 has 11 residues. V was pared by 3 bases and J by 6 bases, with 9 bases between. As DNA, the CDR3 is TGCAGTGCTAGTGATGGCTTCGAGCAGTACTTC. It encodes CSASDGFEQYF.

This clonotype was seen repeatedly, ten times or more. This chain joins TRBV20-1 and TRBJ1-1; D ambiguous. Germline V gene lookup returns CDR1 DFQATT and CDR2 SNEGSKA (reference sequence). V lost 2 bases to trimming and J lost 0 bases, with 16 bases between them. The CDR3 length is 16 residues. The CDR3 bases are TGCAGTGCTAGAAAGTCGGCGCAACGGATGAACACTGAAGCTTTCTTT. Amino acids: CSARKSAQRMNTEAFF.

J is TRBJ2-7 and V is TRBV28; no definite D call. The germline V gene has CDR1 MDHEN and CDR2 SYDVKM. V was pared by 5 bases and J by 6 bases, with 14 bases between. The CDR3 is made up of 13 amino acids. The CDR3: CASSSVPAPEQYF. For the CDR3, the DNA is TGTGCCAGCAGTAGCGTTCCAGCTCCCGAGCAGTACTTC.

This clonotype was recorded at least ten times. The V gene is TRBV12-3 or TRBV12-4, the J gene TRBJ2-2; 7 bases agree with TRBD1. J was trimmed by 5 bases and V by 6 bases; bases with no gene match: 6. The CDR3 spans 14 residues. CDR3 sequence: CASRFPGGTGELFF. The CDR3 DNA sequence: TGTGCCAGCAGGTTCCCAGGGGGAACCGGGGAGCTGTTTTTT.

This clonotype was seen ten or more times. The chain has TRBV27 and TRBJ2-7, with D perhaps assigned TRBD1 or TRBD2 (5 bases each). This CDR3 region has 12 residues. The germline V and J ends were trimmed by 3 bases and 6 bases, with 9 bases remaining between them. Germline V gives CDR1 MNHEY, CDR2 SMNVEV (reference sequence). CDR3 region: CASSFSGTEQYF. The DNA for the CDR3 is TGTGCCAGCAGTTTTTCAGGGACCGAGCAGTACTTC.

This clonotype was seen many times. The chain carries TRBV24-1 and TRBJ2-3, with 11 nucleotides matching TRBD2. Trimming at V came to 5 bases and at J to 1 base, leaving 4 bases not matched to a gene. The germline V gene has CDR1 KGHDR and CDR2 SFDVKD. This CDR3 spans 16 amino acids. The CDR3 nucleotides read TGTGCCACCAGTGGTGTGGGACTAGCGGGCACAGATACGCAGTATTTT. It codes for CATSGVGLAGTDTQYF.

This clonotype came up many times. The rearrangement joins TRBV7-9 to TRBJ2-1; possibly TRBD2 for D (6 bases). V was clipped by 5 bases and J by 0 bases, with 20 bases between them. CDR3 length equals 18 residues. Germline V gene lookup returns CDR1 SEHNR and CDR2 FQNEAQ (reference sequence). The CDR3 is CASSLLARGADSYNEQFF. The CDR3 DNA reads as TGTGCCAGCAGCCTCCTAGCGAGAGGGGCCGACTCCTACAATGAGCAGTTCTTC.

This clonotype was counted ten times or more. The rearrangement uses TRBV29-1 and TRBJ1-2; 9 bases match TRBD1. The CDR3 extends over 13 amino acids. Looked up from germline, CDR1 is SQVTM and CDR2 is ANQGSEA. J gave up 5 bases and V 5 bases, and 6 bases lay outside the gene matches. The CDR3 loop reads CSVITGGEYGYTF. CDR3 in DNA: TGCAGCGTTATAACAGGGGGCGAATATGGCTACACCTTC. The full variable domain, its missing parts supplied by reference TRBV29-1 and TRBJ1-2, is SAVISQKPSRDICQRGTSLTIQCQVDSQVTMMFWYRQQPGQSLTLIATANQGSEATYESGFVIDKFPISRPNLTFSTLTVSNMSPEDSSIYLCSVITGGEYGYTFGSGTRLTVV.

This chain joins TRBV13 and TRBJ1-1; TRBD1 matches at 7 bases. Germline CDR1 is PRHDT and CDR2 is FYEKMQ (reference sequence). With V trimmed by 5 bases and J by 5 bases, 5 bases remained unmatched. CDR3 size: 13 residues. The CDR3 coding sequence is TGTGCCAGCAGCACTGGACAGGCAACTGAAGCTTTCTTT. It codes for CASSTGQATEAFF.

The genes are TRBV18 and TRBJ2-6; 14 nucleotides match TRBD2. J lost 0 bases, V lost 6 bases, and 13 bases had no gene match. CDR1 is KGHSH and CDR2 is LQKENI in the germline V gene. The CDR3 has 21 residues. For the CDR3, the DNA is TGTGCCAGCTCGCCTCTGAGGGGACTAGCGGGAGACCGCTCTGGGGCCAACGTCCTGACTTTC. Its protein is CASSPLRGLAGDRSGANVLTF.

The CDR3 loop is CASSSNFRTGGKAEAFF. CDR3 sequence (DNA): TGTGCCAGCAGCTCAAACTTTAGGACAGGGGGAAAGGCTGAAGCTTTCTTT. This chain connects TRBV9 to TRBJ1-1, with 10 positions matching TRBD1. The CDR3 consists of 17 residues. The ends lost 4 bases at V and 6 bases at J; junction bases unmatched: 15. Germline V lookup: CDR1 SGDLS, CDR2 YYNGEE.

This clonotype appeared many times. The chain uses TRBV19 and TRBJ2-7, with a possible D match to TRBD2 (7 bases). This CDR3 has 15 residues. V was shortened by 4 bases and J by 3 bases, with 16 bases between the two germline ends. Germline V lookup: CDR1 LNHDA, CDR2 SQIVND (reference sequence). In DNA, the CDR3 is TGTGCCAGTAGTAGAGGGGGGGCCGCGTTCTACGAGCAGTACTTC. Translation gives CASSRGGAAFYEQYF.

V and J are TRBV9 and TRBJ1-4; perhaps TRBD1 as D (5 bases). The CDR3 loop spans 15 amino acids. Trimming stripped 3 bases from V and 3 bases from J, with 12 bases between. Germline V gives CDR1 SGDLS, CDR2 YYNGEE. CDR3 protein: CASSARRGPNEKLFF. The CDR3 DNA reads TGTGCCAGCAGCGCCCGGAGGGGTCCTAATGAAAAACTGTTTTTT. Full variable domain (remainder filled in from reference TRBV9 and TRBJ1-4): DSGVTQTPKHLITATGQRVTLRCSPRSGDLSVYWYQQSLDQGLQFLIQYYNGEERAKGNILERFSAQQFPDLHSELNLSSLELGDSALYFCASSARRGPNEKLFFGSGTQLSVL.